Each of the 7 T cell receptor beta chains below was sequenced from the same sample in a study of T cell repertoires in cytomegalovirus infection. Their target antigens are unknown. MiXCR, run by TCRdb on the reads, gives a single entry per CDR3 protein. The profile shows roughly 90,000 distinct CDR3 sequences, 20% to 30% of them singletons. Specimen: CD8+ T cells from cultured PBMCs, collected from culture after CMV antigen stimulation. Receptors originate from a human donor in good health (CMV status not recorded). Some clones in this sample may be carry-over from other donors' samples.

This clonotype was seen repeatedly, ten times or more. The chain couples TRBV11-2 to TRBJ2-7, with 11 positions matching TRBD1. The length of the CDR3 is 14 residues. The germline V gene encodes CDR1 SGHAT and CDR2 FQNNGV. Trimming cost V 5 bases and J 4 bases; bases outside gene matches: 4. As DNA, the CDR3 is TGTGCCAGCAGCATCGGGACAGGGGGTTACGAGCAGTACTTC. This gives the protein CASSIGTGGYEQYF.

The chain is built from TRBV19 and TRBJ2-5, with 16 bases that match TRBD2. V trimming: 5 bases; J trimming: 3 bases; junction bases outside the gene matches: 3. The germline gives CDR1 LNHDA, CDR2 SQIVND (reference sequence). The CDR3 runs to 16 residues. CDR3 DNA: TGTGCCAGTAGTCCCGGGACTAGCGGGGGGGAAGAGACCCAGTACTTC. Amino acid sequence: CASSPGTSGGEETQYF.

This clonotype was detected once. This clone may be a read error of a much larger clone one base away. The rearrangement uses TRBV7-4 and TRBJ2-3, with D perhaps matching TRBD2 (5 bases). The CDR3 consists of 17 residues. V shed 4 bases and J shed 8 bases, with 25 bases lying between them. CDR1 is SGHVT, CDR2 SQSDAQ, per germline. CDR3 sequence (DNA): TGTGCCAGCAGCTCTTTTGGGAGAGGTGTTAAAGAAGGTACGCAGTATTTT. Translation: CASSSFGRGVKEGTQYF.

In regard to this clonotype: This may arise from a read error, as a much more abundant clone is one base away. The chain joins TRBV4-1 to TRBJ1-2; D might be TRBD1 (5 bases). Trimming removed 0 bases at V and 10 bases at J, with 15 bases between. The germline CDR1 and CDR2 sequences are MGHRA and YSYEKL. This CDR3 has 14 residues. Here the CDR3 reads CASSQELGRSDYTF. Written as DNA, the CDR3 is TGCGCCAGCAGCCAAGAGTTGGGACGAAGTGACTACACCTTC.

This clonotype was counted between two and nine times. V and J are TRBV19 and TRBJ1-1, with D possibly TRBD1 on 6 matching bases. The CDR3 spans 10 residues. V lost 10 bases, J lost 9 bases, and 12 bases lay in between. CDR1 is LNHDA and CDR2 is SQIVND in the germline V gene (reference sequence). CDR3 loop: CATRTDKAFF. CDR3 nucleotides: TGTGCCACACGGACAGATAAAGCTTTCTTT.

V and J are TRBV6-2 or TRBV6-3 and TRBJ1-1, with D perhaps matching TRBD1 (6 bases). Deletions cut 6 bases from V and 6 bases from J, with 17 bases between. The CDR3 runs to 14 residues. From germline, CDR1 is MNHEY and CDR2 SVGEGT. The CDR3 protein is CASRPQGSVSEAFF. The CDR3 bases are TGTGCCAGCAGGCCACAGGGATCGGTCTCTGAAGCTTTCTTT.

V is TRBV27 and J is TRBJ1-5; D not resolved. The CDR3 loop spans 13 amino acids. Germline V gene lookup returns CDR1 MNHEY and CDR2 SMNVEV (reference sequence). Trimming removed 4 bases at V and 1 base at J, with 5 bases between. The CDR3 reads CASSYQSNQPQHF. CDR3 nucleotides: TGTGCCAGCAGTTATCAGAGCAATCAGCCCCAGCATTTT.